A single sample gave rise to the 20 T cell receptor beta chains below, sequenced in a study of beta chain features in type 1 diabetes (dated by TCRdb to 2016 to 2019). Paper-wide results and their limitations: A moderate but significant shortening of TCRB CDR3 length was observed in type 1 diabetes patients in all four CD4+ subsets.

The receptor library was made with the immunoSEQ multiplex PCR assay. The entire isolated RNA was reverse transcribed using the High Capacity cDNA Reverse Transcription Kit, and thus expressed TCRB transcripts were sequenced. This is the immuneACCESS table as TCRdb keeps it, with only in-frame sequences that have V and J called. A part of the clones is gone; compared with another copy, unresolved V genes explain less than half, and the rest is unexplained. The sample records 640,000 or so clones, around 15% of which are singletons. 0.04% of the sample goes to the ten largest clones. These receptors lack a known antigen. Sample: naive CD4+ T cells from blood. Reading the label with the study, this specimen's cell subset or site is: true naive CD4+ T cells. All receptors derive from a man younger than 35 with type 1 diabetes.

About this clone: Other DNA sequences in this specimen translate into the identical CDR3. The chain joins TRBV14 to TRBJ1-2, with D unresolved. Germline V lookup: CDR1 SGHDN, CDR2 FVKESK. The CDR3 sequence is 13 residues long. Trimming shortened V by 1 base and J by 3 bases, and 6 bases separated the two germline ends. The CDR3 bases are TGTGCCAGCAGCCAAGGCCAGCACTATGGCTACACCTTC. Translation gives CASSQGQHYGYTF.

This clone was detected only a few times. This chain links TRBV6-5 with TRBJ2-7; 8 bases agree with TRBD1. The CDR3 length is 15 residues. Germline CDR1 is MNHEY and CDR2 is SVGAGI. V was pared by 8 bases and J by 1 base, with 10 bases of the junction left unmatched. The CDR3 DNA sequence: TGTGCCAGCGCCAAGGACAGGGACGATTCCTACGAGCAGTACTTC. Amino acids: CASAKDRDDSYEQYF.

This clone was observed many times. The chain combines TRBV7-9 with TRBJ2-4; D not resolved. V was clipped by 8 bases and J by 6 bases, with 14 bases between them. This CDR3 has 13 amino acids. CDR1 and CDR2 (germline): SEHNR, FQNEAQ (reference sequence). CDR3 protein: CASEFDLGNIQYF. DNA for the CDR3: TGTGCCAGCGAATTTGACCTTGGAAACATTCAGTACTTC.

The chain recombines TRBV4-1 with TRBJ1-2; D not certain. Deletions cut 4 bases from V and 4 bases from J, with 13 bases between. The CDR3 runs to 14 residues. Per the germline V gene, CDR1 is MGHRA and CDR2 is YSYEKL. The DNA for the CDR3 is TGCGCCAGCAGCCCTGGGCCCCGCAGCTATGGCTACACCTTC. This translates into CASSPGPRSYGYTF.

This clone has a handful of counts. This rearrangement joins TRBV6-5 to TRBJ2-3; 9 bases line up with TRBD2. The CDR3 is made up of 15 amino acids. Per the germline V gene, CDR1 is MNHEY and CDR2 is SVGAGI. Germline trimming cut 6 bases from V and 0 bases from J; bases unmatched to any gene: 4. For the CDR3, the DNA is TGTGCCAGCAGGCCTAGCGGGATGAGCACAGATACGCAGTATTTT. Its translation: CASRPSGMSTDTQYF.

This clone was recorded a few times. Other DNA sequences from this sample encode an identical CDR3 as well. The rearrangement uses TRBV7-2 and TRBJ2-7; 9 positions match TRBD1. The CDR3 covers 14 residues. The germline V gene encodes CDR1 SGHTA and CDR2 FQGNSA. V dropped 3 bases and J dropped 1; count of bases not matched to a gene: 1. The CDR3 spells CASSLGTGSYEQYF. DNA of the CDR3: TGTGCCAGCAGCTTGGGGACAGGGTCCTACGAGCAGTACTTC.

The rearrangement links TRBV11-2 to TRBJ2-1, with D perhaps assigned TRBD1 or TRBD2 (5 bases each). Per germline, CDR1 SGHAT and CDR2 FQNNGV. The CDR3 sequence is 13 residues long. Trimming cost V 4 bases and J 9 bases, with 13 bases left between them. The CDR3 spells CASSSPPGPEQFF. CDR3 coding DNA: TGTGCCAGCAGCTCTCCTCCGGGACCTGAGCAGTTCTTC.

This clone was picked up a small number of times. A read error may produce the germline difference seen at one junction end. The CDR3 is CASSGSGGETQYF. The CDR3, as DNA: TGTGCTAGCAGCGGGAGCGGGGGGGAGACCCAGTACTTC. The chain employs TRBV7-7 and TRBJ2-5, with 9 nucleotides matching TRBD2. The CDR3 runs 13 residues. Germline-derived CDR1 and CDR2 are SSHAT and FNYEAQ (reference sequence).

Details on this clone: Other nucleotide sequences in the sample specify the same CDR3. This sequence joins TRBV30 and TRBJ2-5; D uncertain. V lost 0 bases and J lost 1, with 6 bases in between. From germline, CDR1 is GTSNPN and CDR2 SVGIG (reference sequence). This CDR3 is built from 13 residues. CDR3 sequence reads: CAWSVGGQETQYF. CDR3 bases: TGTGCCTGGAGTGTGGGCGGCCAAGAGACCCAGTACTTC.

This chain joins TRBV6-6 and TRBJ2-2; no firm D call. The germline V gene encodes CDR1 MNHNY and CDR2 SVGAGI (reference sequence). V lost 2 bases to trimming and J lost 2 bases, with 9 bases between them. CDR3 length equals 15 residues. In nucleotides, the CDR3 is TGTGCCAGCAGTTACAGAGACATAAACACCGGGGAGCTGTTTTTT. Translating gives CASSYRDINTGELFF.

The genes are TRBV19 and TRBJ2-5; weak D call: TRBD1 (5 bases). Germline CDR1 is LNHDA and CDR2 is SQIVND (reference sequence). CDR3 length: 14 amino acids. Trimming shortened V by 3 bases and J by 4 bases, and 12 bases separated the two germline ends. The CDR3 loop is CASSISRDPETQYF. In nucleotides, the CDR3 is TGTGCCAGTAGTATCTCCAGGGATCCAGAGACCCAGTACTTC.

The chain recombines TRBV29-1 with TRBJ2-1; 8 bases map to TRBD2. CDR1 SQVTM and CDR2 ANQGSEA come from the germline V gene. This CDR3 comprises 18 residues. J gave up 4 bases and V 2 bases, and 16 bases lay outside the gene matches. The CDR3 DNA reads TGCAGCGTTGAAAGGGTTGTTGTAGCGGGAAGATCATACAATGAGCAGTTCTTC. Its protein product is CSVERVVVAGRSYNEQFF.

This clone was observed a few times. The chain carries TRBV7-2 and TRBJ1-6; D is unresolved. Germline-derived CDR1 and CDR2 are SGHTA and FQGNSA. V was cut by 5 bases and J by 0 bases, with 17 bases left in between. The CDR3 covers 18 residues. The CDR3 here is CASSPIRQHSSYNSPLHF. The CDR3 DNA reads TGTGCCAGCAGCCCTATTCGGCAGCATAGCTCCTATAATTCACCCCTCCACTTT. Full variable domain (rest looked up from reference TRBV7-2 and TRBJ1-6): GAGVSQSPSNKVTEKGKDVELRCDPISGHTALYWYRQSLGQGLEFLIYFQGNSAPDKSGLPSDRFSAERTGGSVSTLTIQRTQQEDSAVYLCASSPIRQHSSYNSPLHFGNGTRLTVT.

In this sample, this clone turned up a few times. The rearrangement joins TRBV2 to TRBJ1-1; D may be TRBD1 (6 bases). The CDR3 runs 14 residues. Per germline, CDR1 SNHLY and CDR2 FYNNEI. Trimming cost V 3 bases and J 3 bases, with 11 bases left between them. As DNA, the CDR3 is TGTGCCAGCAGTGAGGACAGAGCATACACTGAAGCTTTCTTT. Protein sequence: CASSEDRAYTEAFF.

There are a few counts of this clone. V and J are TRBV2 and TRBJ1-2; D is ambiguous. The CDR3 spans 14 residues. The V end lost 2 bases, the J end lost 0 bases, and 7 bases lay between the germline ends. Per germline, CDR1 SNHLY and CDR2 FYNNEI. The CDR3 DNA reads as TGTGCCAGCAGTGAACTGAGCCCTAACTATGGCTACACCTTC. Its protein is CASSELSPNYGYTF.

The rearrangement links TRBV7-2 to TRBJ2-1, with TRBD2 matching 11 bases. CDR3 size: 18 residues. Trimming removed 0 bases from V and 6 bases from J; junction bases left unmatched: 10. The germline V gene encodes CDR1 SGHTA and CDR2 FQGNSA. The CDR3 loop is CASSLAWDLAGGTNEQFF. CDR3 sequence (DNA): TGTGCCAGCAGCTTAGCGTGGGATCTAGCGGGAGGCACCAATGAGCAGTTCTTC.

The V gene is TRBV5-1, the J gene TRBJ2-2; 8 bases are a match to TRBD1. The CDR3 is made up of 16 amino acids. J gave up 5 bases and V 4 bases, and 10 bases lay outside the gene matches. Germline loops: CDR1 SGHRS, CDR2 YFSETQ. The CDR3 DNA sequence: TGCGCCAGCAGCCCATTAGACAGGGGCGGAACCGGGGAGCTGTTTTTT. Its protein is CASSPLDRGGTGELFF.

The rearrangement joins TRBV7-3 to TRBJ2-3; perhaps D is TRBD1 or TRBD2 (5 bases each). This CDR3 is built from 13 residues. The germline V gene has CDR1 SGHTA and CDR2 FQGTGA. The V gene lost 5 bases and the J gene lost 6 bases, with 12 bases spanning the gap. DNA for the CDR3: TGTGCCAGCAGCCCTAACTGGGGGGATACGCAGTATTTT. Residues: CASSPNWGDTQYF.

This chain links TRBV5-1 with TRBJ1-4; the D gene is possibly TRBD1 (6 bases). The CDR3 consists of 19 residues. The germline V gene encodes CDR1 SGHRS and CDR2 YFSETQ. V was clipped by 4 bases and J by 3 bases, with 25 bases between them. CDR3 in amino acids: CASSETVRGLLDSNEKLFF. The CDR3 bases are TGCGCCAGCAGCGAAACCGTCAGGGGACTTCTCGATTCTAATGAAAAACTGTTTTTT.

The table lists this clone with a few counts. CDR3 nucleotides: TGCGCCAGCAGCCAAGGGATTAGCCGGGTATTGGCCGGGGCCAACGTCCTGACTTTC. This codes for CASSQGISRVLAGANVLTF. The rearrangement links TRBV4-1 to TRBJ2-6; no firm D call. The CDR3 contains 19 residues. Germline assignment: CDR1 MGHRA and CDR2 YSYEKL. V lost 1 base, J lost 4 bases, and 20 bases lay in between.